The sequence of this T cell receptor beta chain was determined in a study of PD-L1 blockade in urothelial cancer (dated by TCRdb to the late 2010s). Concerning the study at large: Therapy was started around 2014 for all patients, and atezolizumab 1,200 mg was administered intravenously every 3 weeks. TCR sequencing covered pretreatment tumor samples and matched, serially collected peripheral blood taken before and after atezolizumab treatment. Durable clinical benefit meant progression-free survival longer than 6 months, and TCR features were also tested against progression-free and overall survival. The study was an exploratory multi-omic analysis of somatic, immune and clinical correlates of response to PD-L1 blockade with atezolizumab in urothelial cancer. In the same patients who had TCR sequencing, pretreatment tumors also underwent whole exome sequencing and RNA sequencing. An ECOG performance status of 0 or 1 was recorded for the patients, and 0 to 3 prior chemotherapy regimens had been received by the patients. Blood samples were analyzed 3 weeks after the start of treatment (second dose) and 6 weeks after the start of treatment. About nine tenths of the roughly 30 patients were males with bladder-origin urothelial cancer, and about two thirds of the roughly 30 reported a prior smoking history. Durable clinical benefit was achieved by nine patients and was not achieved by 20 patients. Pretreatment blood TCR-seq was available for about 30 patients, at least one posttreatment blood collection was obtained for some 24 patients, and tumor TCR-seq was available for some 24 patients. Blood samples yielded a median of roughly 140,000 T cells and some 80,000 unique TCRs, with median clonality 0.080.

Synthetic TCR analog templates were spiked into each PCR to estimate absolute template abundance from read counts. The immunoSEQ assay was used to amplify TCRbeta CDR3 regions from genomic DNA with bias-controlled V and J gene primers. Sequencing of rearranged TCRbeta segments was performed at approximately 20X coverage. For the original study's pipeline: Sequencing errors were corrected by clustering, and CDR3s were annotated against IMGT so that V, D and J genes could be assigned. Downstream analyses used only productive TCRbeta rearrangements and left out out-of-frame or stop-codon sequences. Clonality was calculated as one minus the Shannon entropy normalized by the log of the number of unique productive sequences. Fisher's exact test with Benjamini-Hochberg correction, using a cutoff of adjusted p below 0.01, was how clones that differed between time points or between blood and tumor were identified. TCRdb re-hosts the immuneACCESS table, in-frame sequences only. Its copies lack some clones; in the studies checked, an unresolved V gene accounts for under half of them, and the cause for the rest is not known. Clone size and the V and J calls come from that table; the DNA yielded D and trimming. A total of tens of thousands of clones appear in this sample, around 87% of them only once. The ten largest clones take up roughly 1.9% of the sample.

General conclusions and limits of the study: Improved progression-free and overall survival was associated with having pretreatment peripheral blood TCR clonality below the median. Because of the small sample size (n ≈ 29) and the many exploratory analyses performed, the results are intended to be regarded as hypothesis-generating. Greater expansion of tumor-associated TCR clones in peripheral blood 3 weeks after the start of treatment was observed in patients with durable benefit (n of about 20, p = 0.022).

A remark on this clone: It lacks a known antigen. The input lacks base qualities; no much larger clone sits a single base away.

The germline V gene encodes CDR1 LNHDA and CDR2 SQIVND (reference sequence). V lost 6 bases and J lost 4 bases; the stretch between them is 15 bases long. The CDR3 measures 14 amino acids from cysteine to phenylalanine. The retained sequence is limited to the CDR3, 42 bases, with the frame set at the first base. The cohort included 25 to 35 patients with locally advanced or metastatic urothelial carcinoma who were treated at Memorial Sloan Kettering on a trial protocol. Peripheral blood mononuclear cells were collected pretreatment and during treatment, with between 1 and 8 total time points per patient. The Qiagen DNeasy Blood extraction kit was used to purify genomic DNA from total PBMCs and from tumor samples. PBMCs were collected pretreatment and during treatment, and were isolated and stored as previously described.

The source of this sequence is a man between 50 and 59 years old with urothelial cancer. Recombination linked TRBV19 to TRBJ1-2; perhaps TRBD1 is the D gene, with 6 bases matching. Sequences were derived from PBMCs, sampled around atezolizumab (anti-PD-L1) treatment. The nucleotide sequence is TGTGCCAGTAGAAACCACGGACAGCCCTATGGCTACACCTTC. Its translation reads: CASRNHGQPYGYTF.